What follows are 26 T cell receptor beta chains derived from one specimen sequenced in a study of cytomegalovirus exposure and HLA in healthy donors. The PCR had 60 Vbeta and 13 Jbeta primers. Method: immunoSEQ multiplex PCR; TCRdb's copy keeps in-frame clones and lacks some. Of more than 95,000 clones listed, about 75% are singletons. The specimen was PBMCs. The receptors come from a man in his 60s in good health and CMV-seropositive.

This chain joins TRBV28 and TRBJ2-1, with D tentatively TRBD2 (5 bases). This CDR3 has 11 amino acids. The V gene's germline CDR1 is MDHEN and CDR2 SYDVKM. Trimming left V 2 bases short and J 10 bases short, with 6 bases between. CDR3 residues: CASSLEREQFF. In DNA form, the CDR3 reads TGTGCCAGCAGTTTAGAGCGGGAGCAGTTCTTC. The variable domain in full, with the rest retrieved from reference TRBV28 and TRBJ2-1, is DVKVTQSSRYLVKRTGEKVFLECVQDMDHENMFWYRQDPGLGLRLIYFSYDVKMKEKGDIPEGYSVSREKKERFSLILESASTNQTSMYLCASSLEREQFFGPGTRLTVL.

The chain couples TRBV11-2 to TRBJ1-4; D ambiguous. CDR1 SGHAT and CDR2 FQNNGV come from the germline V gene. This CDR3 has 16 amino acids. V dropped 1 base and J dropped 1 base, with 10 bases sitting between them. The CDR3 reads CASSLGTLRTNEKLFF. The CDR3 DNA reads TGTGCCAGCAGCTTAGGTACCCTGCGAACTAATGAAAAACTGTTTTTT.

J is TRBJ2-2 and V is TRBV5-5; 8 positions match TRBD2. The CDR3 has 15 residues. The V and J ends lost 2 bases and 7 bases, in that order; junction bases with no gene match: 7. Germline loops: CDR1 SGHKS, CDR2 YYEKEE (reference sequence). The DNA for the CDR3 is TGTGCCAGCAGCTTAGTCGCGGGGGGAATCGGGGAGCTGTTTTTT. This gives the protein CASSLVAGGIGELFF.

This clone was seen only once. This rearrangement joins TRBV30 to TRBJ1-5; D is possibly TRBD1 (5 bases). Germline V CDR1 and CDR2: GTSNPN, SVGIG (reference sequence). The CDR3 has 13 residues. V was pared by 0 bases and J by 7 bases, with 10 bases between. CDR3 nucleotide sequence: TGTGCCTGGAGTGTAGGGGTGGAGCAGCCCCAGCATTTT. This gives the protein CAWSVGVEQPQHF.

CDR3 nucleotides: TGTGCCACCAGCAGTCGAGGAGGAAAAGGAAACACCATATATTTT. This sequence encodes CATSSRGGKGNTIYF. J is TRBJ1-3 and V is TRBV15; the D is unclear. The CDR3 runs to 15 residues. The V gene's germline CDR1 is LNHNV and CDR2 YYDKDF (reference sequence). Trimming took 3 bases from V and 4 from J, leaving 13 bases between them.

CDR3 sequence (DNA): TGCGCCAGCAGCTTCAGTGCAGGGGCGAACGAGCAGTACTTC. This gives the protein CASSFSAGANEQYF. The rearrangement joins TRBV5-1 to TRBJ2-7, with D tentatively TRBD1 (6 bases). CDR3 size: 14 residues. The germline gives CDR1 SGHRS, CDR2 YFSETQ. V lost 2 bases, J lost 5 bases, and 14 bases lay in between.

The chain joins TRBV25-1 to TRBJ1-4; 10 bases agree with TRBD1. Per the germline V gene, CDR1 is MGHDK and CDR2 is SYGVNS. After removal of 3 bases from V and 5 bases from J, the junction contained 3 bases not matched to a gene. The CDR3 has 15 residues. The CDR3 DNA reads TGTGCCAGCAGTGAGGTGGGACAGGGGAATGAAAAACTGTTTTTT. It yields the protein CASSEVGQGNEKLFF.

Notes on this clone: Other nucleotide sequences in the sample specify the same CDR3. V usage is TRBV21-1 and J usage is TRBJ2-3; the table's D call, TRBD2, was not checked against the DNA. TRBV21-1 is listed as a pseudogene. The CDR3 has 9 residues. DNA for the CDR3: TGTGCCAGCAGCAACTATCGGTATTTT. This sequence encodes CASSNYRYF.

This chain joins TRBV5-1 and TRBJ1-1, with D possibly being TRBD1 (5 bases). The V gene's germline CDR1 is SGHRS and CDR2 YFSETQ. This CDR3 region has 13 residues. Trimming pared 5 bases from V and 4 bases from J, leaving 12 bases between. CDR3 protein: CASSGRGTTEAFF. The CDR3 coding sequence is TGCGCCAGCAGTGGTAGGGGCACCACTGAAGCTTTCTTT.

This rearrangement joins TRBV5-1 to TRBJ2-7, with D maybe TRBD1 (6 bases). CDR1 and CDR2 from the germline V gene are SGHRS and YFSETQ. The CDR3 runs to 15 residues. V was clipped by 2 bases and J by 2 bases, with 14 bases between them. CDR3 residues: CASSFSRQDAYEQYF. The CDR3 nucleotides read TGCGCCAGCAGCTTTTCCCGACAGGACGCCTACGAGCAGTACTTC. The full variable domain, its missing parts supplied by reference TRBV5-1 and TRBJ2-7, is KAGVTQTPRYLIKTRGQQVTLSCSPISGHRSVSWYQQTPGQGLQFLFEYFSETQRNKGNFPGRFSGRQFSNSRSEMNVSTLELGDSALYLCASSFSRQDAYEQYFGPGTRLTVT.

The chain couples TRBV7-9 to TRBJ1-2; TRBD1 is a possible D gene (5 bases). The V gene's germline CDR1 is SEHNR and CDR2 FQNEAQ (reference sequence). The CDR3 is made up of 16 amino acids. V lost 5 bases and J 3 bases, leaving 19 bases between the germline ends. The CDR3 DNA reads as TGTGCCAGCAGCGGGGCCTTAAGTCTCCGGGACTATGGCTACACCTTC. It is translated as CASSGALSLRDYGYTF.

The chain combines TRBV14 with TRBJ1-1; D gene unclear. Germline CDR1 reads SGHDN; CDR2 reads FVKESK. CDR3 length: 13 residues. The germline V and J ends were trimmed by 0 bases and 4 bases, with 6 bases remaining between them. The CDR3 protein is CASSQDRLTEAFF. CDR3 nucleotide sequence: TGTGCCAGCAGCCAAGACCGACTCACTGAAGCTTTCTTT.

V gene TRBV10-3 combines with J gene TRBJ2-5; maybe TRBD1 (5 bases). Trimming took 6 bases from V and 5 from J, leaving 16 bases between them. The CDR3 covers 14 residues. Germline V gene lookup returns CDR1 ENHRY and CDR2 SYGVKD. CDR3 nucleotide sequence: TGTGCCATCAGAGAAGGGGCTATGTTGGAGACCCAGTACTTC. Translated: CAIREGAMLETQYF.

This clone was recorded only once. The chain couples TRBV5-1 to TRBJ2-2, with 9 bases aligning to TRBD1. CDR3 length equals 15 residues. The germline V gene encodes CDR1 SGHRS and CDR2 YFSETQ. V shed 5 bases and J 4 bases; nucleotides not matched to a gene: 6. CDR3 in amino acids: CASSSGTGTTGELFF. DNA of the CDR3: TGCGCCAGCAGTTCCGGGACAGGGACCACCGGGGAGCTGTTTTTT.

The J gene is TRBJ2-5, the V gene TRBV5-4; D may be TRBD1 (5 bases). The end of the DNA fits TRBJ2-7 better, so the J call may be wrong. CDR1 and CDR2 (germline): SGHNT, YYREEE (reference sequence). The CDR3 has 16 amino acids. The CDR3 sequence is CASSLAGRGVSYEQYF. CDR3 nucleotide sequence: TGTGCCAGCAGCTTGGCCGGAAGGGGTGTGTCCTACGAGCAGTACTTC.

The V call is TRBV7-2, the J call TRBJ1-2; D call uncertain. This CDR3 comprises 16 residues. V shed 2 bases and J shed 4 bases, with 17 bases lying between them. The germline V gene encodes CDR1 SGHTA and CDR2 FQGNSA. CDR3 sequence: CASSLSSARRLYGYTF. The CDR3 nucleotides read TGTGCCAGCAGCTTATCATCAGCCCGGAGGCTCTATGGCTACACCTTC.

The J gene is TRBJ2-5, the V gene TRBV5-4, with unresolved D. Trimming pared 0 bases from V and 5 bases from J, leaving 5 bases between. Germline loops: CDR1 SGHNT, CDR2 YYREEE (reference sequence). CDR3 length equals 12 residues. Here the CDR3 DNA reads TGTGCCAGCAGCTTGGACAGCGAGACCCAGTACTTC. As protein: CASSLDSETQYF.

Remarks on this clone: Other DNA sequences of this sample code for an identical CDR3. This sequence joins TRBV9 and TRBJ2-7; 11 bases fit TRBD1. After removal of 5 bases from V and 2 bases from J, the junction contained 3 bases not matched to a gene. This CDR3 is built from 14 residues. The germline V gene encodes CDR1 SGDLS and CDR2 YYNGEE. CDR3 region: CASSPGQGAYEQYF. CDR3 nucleotides: TGTGCCAGCAGTCCGGGACAGGGGGCCTACGAGCAGTACTTC.

This clone was found once. This chain links TRBV6-1 with TRBJ2-3, with TRBD2 identical over 16 bases. The CDR3 consists of 16 residues. With 4 bases clipped from V and 5 bases from J, the junction kept 3 bases outside the gene matches. The germline CDR1 and CDR2 sequences are MNHNS and SASEGT. CDR3 amino acids: CASSVGLAGGQDTQYF. The CDR3 DNA is TGTGCCAGCAGTGTGGGACTAGCGGGGGGGCAAGATACGCAGTATTTT.

CDR3 region: CASSPQGNTEAFF. The CDR3 region has the DNA TGTGCCAGCAGCCCCCAGGGGAACACTGAAGCTTTCTTT. The chain joins TRBV11-2 to TRBJ1-1; D is perhaps TRBD1 (5 bases). Germline V gives CDR1 SGHAT, CDR2 FQNNGV. The CDR3 has 13 residues. Trimming took off 5 bases at V and 1 base at J, with 8 bases between the two ends.

J is TRBJ1-1 and V is TRBV10-3; 9 bases are shared with TRBD1. Germline loops: CDR1 ENHRY, CDR2 SYGVKD. The CDR3 is 15 residues long. V dropped 0 bases and J dropped 7; count of bases not matched to a gene: 6. CDR3 coding DNA: TGTGCCATCAGTGAGTCCTCGACAGGGGGGAGTGAAGCTTTCTTT. It codes for CAISESSTGGSEAFF.

This clone was seen a few times. The chain joins TRBV15 to TRBJ2-6; possibly TRBD2 for D (6 bases). With 5 bases removed from V and 0 bases from J, the gap between germline ends came to 17 bases. This CDR3 is built from 18 residues. Germline loops: CDR1 LNHNV, CDR2 YYDKDF (reference sequence). The CDR3 loop is CATSGAGTVDSGANVLTF. The CDR3 nucleotides are TGTGCCACCAGCGGCGCCGGGACTGTTGACTCTGGGGCCAACGTCCTGACTTTC. The full variable domain, with the rest looked up from reference TRBV15 and TRBJ2-6, is DAMVIQNPRYQVTQFGKPVTLSCSQTLNHNVMYWYQQKSSQAPKLLFHYYDKDFNNEADTPDNFQSRRPNTSFCFLDIRSPGLGDTAMYLCATSGAGTVDSGANVLTFGAGSRLTVL.

The chain has TRBV7-6 and TRBJ2-3; TRBD1 agrees at 7 bases. The germline CDR1 and CDR2 sequences are SGHVS and FNYEAQ. There are 16 residues in the CDR3. J gave up 4 bases and V 3 bases, and 10 bases lay outside the gene matches. The CDR3 reads CASSLAGTAVPDTQYF. In DNA, the CDR3 is TGTGCCAGCAGCTTGGCCGGGACAGCCGTCCCAGATACGCAGTATTTT. The complete variable domain, with remaining parts taken from reference TRBV7-6 and TRBJ2-3, reads GAGVSQSPRYKVTKRGQDVALRCDPISGHVSLYWYRQALGQGPEFLTYFNYEAQQDKSGLPNDRFSAERPEGSISTLTIQRTEQRDSAMYRCASSLAGTAVPDTQYFGPGTRLTVL.

This clone was counted a single time. This chain uses TRBV5-5 with TRBJ2-5; D is perhaps TRBD1 (7 bases). In germline, CDR1 is SGHKS, CDR2 YYEKEE (reference sequence). V was shortened by 0 bases and J by 5 bases, with 14 bases between the two germline ends. The CDR3 length is 15 residues. In DNA, the CDR3 is TGTGCCAGCAGCTTGGGGCAGGGGGGTAGGGAGACCCAGTACTTC. Amino acid sequence: CASSLGQGGRETQYF.

On this clone itself: The sample carries other DNA sequences with the same CDR3. The chain joins TRBV19 to TRBJ1-5, with 10 bases fitting TRBD1. This CDR3 comprises 15 residues. The V and J ends lost 4 bases and 2 bases, in that order; junction bases with no gene match: 2. Germline CDR1 and CDR2: LNHDA and SQIVND (reference sequence). The CDR3 nucleotides read TGTGCCAGTAGTAGACAGGGGGCTGGCAATCAGCCCCAGCATTTT. It is translated as CASSRQGAGNQPQHF.

The J gene is TRBJ2-2, the V gene TRBV18, with TRBD1 matching 12 bases. Germline V gene sequence: CDR1 KGHSH, CDR2 LQKENI. V dropped 4 bases and J dropped 2; count of bases not matched to a gene: 5. The CDR3 has 17 residues. CDR3 DNA: TGTGCCAGCTCACTTTGGGACAGGGGGCTAAACACCGGGGAGCTGTTTTTT. It translates to CASSLWDRGLNTGELFF.